Listed below are T cell receptor beta chains from one sample, sequenced in a study of T cells in Graves' hyperthyroidism and ophthalmopathy. TCRdb re-analysed the multiplex PCR reads in MiXCR, keeping a single row per CDR3 protein. The sample includes about 270,000 distinct CDR3 sequences, 22% of them seen just once. The sequenced sample consisted of blood. All receptors come from a man under 40 with Graves' ophthalmopathy. CDR3s include the opening cysteine and the closing phenylalanine or tryptophan. Fields, in order: V gene, clone size, D gene, J gene, CDR3 DNA, CDR3 protein. D genes are given only for firm matches. Size is stated for part of the rows, as once, few or many counts, or as a class when the clone is expanded.

>TRBV12-3/TRBV12-4|many|TRBD2|TRBJ2-1
TGTGCCAGCAGTATTAACCTAGCGGGGGGCTACAATGAGCAGTTCTTC
CASSINLAGGYNEQFF
>TRBV24-1|NA|NA|TRBJ2-3
TGTGCCACCAGTGACCCCGGGGCAGGGGATCCAGATACGCAGTATTTT
CATSDPGAGDPDTQYF
>TRBV29-1|NA|TRBD2|TRBJ2-7
TGCAGCGTTGAAGAACTGACTTCTAGCGGGAGGGCCGAGCAGTACTTC
CSVEELTSSGRAEQYF
>TRBV3-1|many|TRBD2|TRBJ2-1
TGTGCCAGCAGCCCACAGCCTAGCGGGAGTCCCCATAAGTCCTACAATGAGCAGTTCTTC
CASSPQPSGSPHKSYNEQFF
>TRBV28|many|TRBD2|TRBJ2-5
TGTGCCAGCAGTAAGGCTCGGACTAGCGGGAGAGAGACCCAGTACTTC
CASSKARTSGRETQYF
>TRBV20-1|NA|TRBD1|TRBJ1-1
TGCAGTGCCGAGGACAGGGGGGCGAACACTGAAGCTTTCTTT
CSAEDRGANTEAFF
>TRBV20-1|NA|TRBD1|TRBJ1-1
TGCAGTGCTAGAGGCCTGACAGGGGTGGCGAACACTGAAGCTTTCTTT
CSARGLTGVANTEAFF
>TRBV28|many|NA|TRBJ1-2
TGTGCCAGCAGTGATCAGGCCAACTATGGCTACACCTTC
CASSDQANYGYTF
>TRBV5-1|few|TRBD2|TRBJ2-5
TGCGCCAGCAGAGCGGGGGGAGCCTCAGAGACCCAGTACTTC
CASRAGGASETQYF
>TRBV20-1|NA|NA|TRBJ2-7
TGCAGTGCTAGGACCCCAGGGCGCTCCTACGAGCAGTACTTC
CSARTPGRSYEQYF
>TRBV7-9|NA|NA|TRBJ1-1
TGTGCCAGCAGCCGAGGGGCTGAACGAGCTTTCTTT
CASSRGAERAFF
>TRBV2|many|NA|TRBJ2-2
TGTGCCAGCAGTGTATTCGGAGGGGGGACCGGGGAGCTGTTTTTT
CASSVFGGGTGELFF
>TRBV7-2|many|NA|TRBJ2-7
TGTGCCAGCAGCTTCGGGGTCGCCTACGAGCAGTACTTC
CASSFGVAYEQYF
>TRBV2|few|NA|TRBJ2-7
TGTGCCAGCAGTGATTGGGGTAGCGAGCAGTACTTC
CASSDWGSEQYF
>TRBV12-3/TRBV12-4|many|NA|TRBJ1-1
TGTGCCAGCAGTTTCCCAGGGAGGACTGAAGCTTTCTTT
CASSFPGRTEAFF
>TRBV19|NA|NA|TRBJ1-1
TGTGCCAGTAGTATATTAACCAGGAAAGCAGCTTTCTTT
CASSILTRKAAFF
>TRBV24-1|NA|NA|TRBJ1-1
TGTGCCACCAGTGATTCGAGTCAGTTCACTGAAGCTTTCTTT
CATSDSSQFTEAFF
>TRBV15|few|NA|TRBJ1-2
TGTGCCACCACTTCTAACTATGGCTACACCTTC
CATTSNYGYTF
>TRBV5-4|NA|NA|TRBJ2-3
TGTGCCAGCAGCTTGGCCTTGGGCAGGGGGGCAGATACGCAGTATTTT
CASSLALGRGADTQYF
>TRBV7-2|NA|TRBD1|TRBJ2-3
TGTGCCAGCAGTCGGACAGGGGGCGCGCCGGCAGATACGCAGTATTTT
CASSRTGGAPADTQYF
>TRBV5-1|many|NA|TRBJ1-1
TGCGCCAGCAGCTTGGCCGAGTACACTGAAGCTTTCTTT
CASSLAEYTEAFF
>TRBV20-1|NA|TRBD2|TRBJ2-3
TGCAGTTTCACTAGCGGGAGTAACACAGATACGCAGTATTTT
CSFTSGSNTDTQYF
>TRBV12-3/TRBV12-4|many|TRBD1|TRBJ2-7
TGTGCCAGCAGTTTAAGGGGGCGCTACGAGCAGTACTTC
CASSLRGRYEQYF
>TRBV27|NA|NA|TRBJ2-7
TGTGCCAGCAGTCGAAGGGAACAGGGATCCTACGAGCAGTACTTC
CASSRREQGSYEQYF
>TRBV20-1|few|NA|TRBJ2-3
TGCAGTGCTATTGCCGGGATATGGGGGGATACGCAGTATTTT
CSAIAGIWGDTQYF
>TRBV24-1|few|NA|TRBJ2-7
TGTGCCACCAGTATAACGGGAAGCGAGCAGTACTTC
CATSITGSEQYF
>TRBV29-1|NA|TRBD1|TRBJ2-5
TGCAGCGTTGGCCATCAGGGGGCAGAGACCCAGTACTTC
CSVGHQGAETQYF
>TRBV20-1|many|TRBD2|TRBJ2-2
TGCAGTGCTAGATCGGGCGGGAGGACCACCGGGGAGCTGTTTTTT
CSARSGGRTTGELFF
>TRBV20-1|once|NA|TRBJ1-5
TGCAGTGCGCTTTACGGGGACTATAGCAATCAGCCCCAGCATTTT
CSALYGDYSNQPQHF
>TRBV12-3/TRBV12-4|NA|TRBD1|TRBJ2-1
TGTGCCAGCAGTTGGACAGGGGGCGAGCAGTTCTTC
CASSWTGGEQFF
>TRBV6-1|many|TRBD1|TRBJ1-1
TGTGCCAGCAGCCAGGGACAGGGGGCCTCTCAAGGGACTGAAGCTTTCTTT
CASSQGQGASQGTEAFF
>TRBV30|few|TRBD2|TRBJ2-7
TGTGCCTGGAGAGGGACTAGCAGGTACGAGCAGTACTTC
CAWRGTSRYEQYF
>TRBV18|few|NA|TRBJ1-2
TGTGCCAGCTCACTATCAATGACAGGCGGAAATGGCTACACCTTC
CASSLSMTGGNGYTF
>TRBV5-8|few|TRBD1|TRBJ1-2
TGTGCCAGCAGCTTTGGACAGGGGATTGGGGGCTACACCTTC
CASSFGQGIGGYTF
>TRBV20-1|NA|NA|TRBJ1-2
TGCAGTGCTAGACGACCCAGCGGGAAGGGTCACTATGGCTACACCTTC
CSARRPSGKGHYGYTF
>TRBV5-1|NA|NA|TRBJ2-1
TGCGCCAGCAGCTTGGTCCCGGTCTCCTACAATGAGCAGTTCTTC
CASSLVPVSYNEQFF
>TRBV12-3/TRBV12-4|NA|NA|TRBJ2-2
TGTGCCAGCAGTCTTGGCAGGGCTAGGTCCGGGGAGCTGTTTTTT
CASSLGRARSGELFF
>TRBV20-1|NA|TRBD2|TRBJ2-5
TGCAGTGCTAGTATAGCGGGAAATAGGGAGACCCAGTACTTC
CSASIAGNRETQYF
>TRBV7-9|NA|NA|TRBJ2-4
TGTGCCAGCGATGCATCAGACACCCTAGCCAAAAACATTCAGTACTTC
CASDASDTLAKNIQYF
>TRBV20-1|NA|TRBD2|TRBJ2-1
TGCAGCGCCCGTAGCGGGAGGGGCAATGTTGAGCAGTTCTTC
CSARSGRGNVEQFF
>TRBV12-3/TRBV12-4|few|NA|TRBJ2-1
TGTGCCAGCAGTTTTATAGGGCGTCTTAATGAGCAGTTCTTC
CASSFIGRLNEQFF
>TRBV7-2|NA|NA|TRBJ2-3
TGTGCCAGCAGCCCTCCTAGGGGGGGAGGCCCAGCTTTAGCGCAGTATTTT
CASSPPRGGGPALAQYF
>TRBV10-3|NA|TRBD1|TRBJ2-2
TGTGCCATCAGTGGAAGAGACCTAGGGGGCGGCACCGGGGAGCTGTTTTTT
CAISGRDLGGGTGELFF
>TRBV6-1|few|NA|TRBJ1-4
TGTGCCAGCAGGCCGGGACTCATTAATGAAAAACTGTTTTTT
CASRPGLINEKLFF
>TRBV14|NA|NA|TRBJ2-5
TGTGCCAGCAGCCTGCAGGGTTACGTGGGGACCCAGTACTTC
CASSLQGYVGTQYF
>TRBV2|many|TRBD2|TRBJ2-7
TGTGCCAGCAGTGAAGAAGGGGCGGGAGGGCCGAACGAGCAGTACTTC
CASSEEGAGGPNEQYF
>TRBV5-4|few|NA|TRBJ2-4
TGTGCCAGCAGCTTGACTGGGCCCGCCAAAAACATTCAGTACTTC
CASSLTGPAKNIQYF
>TRBV7-9|few|TRBD1|TRBJ2-5
TGTGCCAGCAACCCCCCGACAGGGGAAGAGACCCAGTACTTC
CASNPPTGEETQYF
>TRBV9|NA|NA|TRBJ2-1
TGTGCCAGCAGCGTAGGAGTGATCTCCAATGAGCAGTTCTTC
CASSVGVISNEQFF
>TRBV15|NA|NA|TRBJ2-4
TGTGCCACCAGCGCGACCAGAGGGGCTCGGGACATTCAGTACTTC
CATSATRGARDIQYF
>TRBV9|NA|NA|TRBJ1-5
TGTGCCAGCAGCGTCAATTATTTGGGCAATCAGCCCCAGCATTTT
CASSVNYLGNQPQHF
>TRBV29-1|many|TRBD1|TRBJ1-1
TGCAGCGTTGTCACTGGACAGGGGTCATGGAACACTGAAGCTTTCTTT
CSVVTGQGSWNTEAFF
>TRBV7-8|many|NA|TRBJ2-7
TGTGCTAGCAGCTTAGCGGACGGTAGCTCCTACGAGCAGTACTTC
CASSLADGSSYEQYF
>TRBV5-1|many|TRBD2|TRBJ2-7
TGCGCCAGCAGCTTGGTGGGCAGGGAGGGCTCCTACGAGCAGTACTTC
CASSLVGREGSYEQYF
>TRBV5-1|few|TRBD1|TRBJ2-1
TGCGCCAGCAAGGGGGTCGGACAGGGCCCCCTAAGCTCCTACAATGAGCAGTTCTTC
CASKGVGQGPLSSYNEQFF